Listed here are 14 T cell receptor beta chains from one sample, sequenced in a study of T cell clusters in autoimmune cytopenias. TRB rearrangements were amplified by touch-down multiplex PCR with mixed TRB-A/B primers. TCRdb derives one entry per CDR3 protein from the multiplex PCR reads, leaving out DNA. The sample has around 12,000 distinct CDR3 sequences; the top ten hold roughly 3%. Roughly 40,000 genome equivalents of blood DNA were amplified for TRB. What was sequenced was peripheral blood. The receptor set was obtained from a human donor with an autoimmune cytopenia or autoimmune hepatitis (not recorded which).

This clonotype is identified as medium-sized (0.01 to 0.1%) from frequency. This chain connects TRBV29-1 to TRBJ2-2. Germline values: CDR1 SQVTM, CDR2 ANQGSEA. The CDR3 is 12 residues long. CDR3 amino acids: CSGAKNTGELFF.

The J gene is TRBJ2-1, the V gene TRBV19; without DNA, the TCRdb call of TRBD2 cannot be checked. Per the germline V gene, CDR1 is LNHDA and CDR2 is SQIVND (reference sequence). The CDR3 sequence is 16 residues long. CDR3 residues: CASSWDSGSSYNEQFF.

The chain has TRBV6-5 and TRBJ1-4. The germline V gene has CDR1 MNHEY and CDR2 SVGAGI. There are 14 residues in the CDR3. The CDR3 loop is CASSNRQTNEKLFF.

This chain connects TRBV6-5 to TRBJ1-2; TCRdb's D call of TRBD1 is untestable without DNA. CDR3 length: 14 residues. Germline V CDR1 and CDR2: MNHEY, SVGAGI. The CDR3 sequence: CASSPTGGNYGYTF.

This sequence joins TRBV12-3 or TRBV12-4 and TRBJ1-5. The length of the CDR3 is 14 residues. The CDR3 loop is CASSVKVGNQPQHF.

V usage is TRBV19 and J usage is TRBJ2-5; the D gene TCRdb calls, TRBD2, cannot be checked with no DNA. There are 18 residues in the CDR3. Germline V gene data show CDR1 as LNHDA and CDR2 as SQIVND (reference sequence). This chain's CDR3 is CASRNPGLAGRHEETQYF.

This clonotype is medium-sized by frequency. The chain joins TRBV29-1 to TRBJ1-1; TCRdb proposes TRBD1, but this gene call is untestable without DNA. There are 12 residues in the CDR3. The V gene's germline CDR1 is SQVTM and CDR2 ANQGSEA. This chain's CDR3 is CSAHPANTEAFF.

CDR3: CSVEPTSGETQYF. The chain is built from TRBV29-1 and TRBJ2-5; the D call from TCRdb, TRBD2, cannot be confirmed without DNA. The CDR3 spans 13 residues. From germline, CDR1 is SQVTM and CDR2 ANQGSEA.

The chain links TRBV5-5 to TRBJ1-2. The CDR3 runs to 15 residues. Germline V gives CDR1 SGHKS, CDR2 YYEKEE (reference sequence). CDR3: CASSLVGDGNYGYTF.

The chain is built from TRBV29-1 and TRBJ1-1; TCRdb proposes TRBD1, but this gene call is untestable without DNA. The CDR3 totals 14 residues. Germline CDR1 and CDR2: SQVTM and ANQGSEA. CDR3 loop: CSVLTDRMNTEAFF. Full variable domain (missing parts from reference TRBV29-1 and TRBJ1-1): SAVISQKPSRDICQRGTSLTIQCQVDSQVTMMFWYRQQPGQSLTLIATANQGSEATYESGFVIDKFPISRPNLTFSTLTVSNMSPEDSSIYLCSVLTDRMNTEAFFGQGTRLTVV.

Considering frequency, this clonotype is medium-sized (0.01 to 0.1%). The gene calls are TRBV29-1 and TRBJ1-2; without DNA, the TCRdb call of TRBD1 cannot be checked. This CDR3 has 13 amino acids. Germline V gives CDR1 SQVTM, CDR2 ANQGSEA. The CDR3 sequence is CSVGTALGGGYTF.

This chain connects TRBV19 to TRBJ2-3; TCRdb outputs TRBD2, but without DNA this stays unchecked. The germline CDR1 and CDR2 sequences are LNHDA and SQIVND (reference sequence). This CDR3 region has 14 residues. The chain's CDR3 is CASRTSGDADTQYF.

This clonotype ranks as medium-sized in terms of frequency. V and J are TRBV5-4 and TRBJ2-1. This CDR3 is 12 amino acids long. The V gene's germline CDR1 is SGHNT and CDR2 YYREEE (reference sequence). The CDR3 reads CASSQIYNEQFF.

V usage is TRBV18 and J usage is TRBJ2-1; TCRdb outputs TRBD1, but without DNA this stays unchecked. This CDR3 is built from 15 residues. CDR1 and CDR2 from the germline V gene are KGHSH and LQKENI. The CDR3 region is CASSPLIRGDNEQFF.